This T cell receptor (beta chain) comes out of a study of blood T cell repertoires in COVID-19. As for the study in general: COVID-19 samples, acute and convalescent, were from the United States, Italy and Spain.

Clones were read by immunoSEQ multiplex PCR, and TCRdb kept only the in-frame ones, dropping some. The sample records roughly 120,000 clones, around 78% being singletons. The sequencing sample was made of peripheral blood. This sequence was found in a man aged 65-85 years with acute or convalescent COVID-19.

CDR3 amino acids: CATSNTGTGGNTIYF. The CDR3 DNA follows: TGTGCCACCAGTAACACTGGGACAGGGGGAAACACCATATATTTT. The chain combines TRBV24-1 with TRBJ1-3; TRBD1 matches 9 bases. V gave up 6 bases and J gave up 4 bases; unmatched junction bases: 6. This CDR3 is built from 15 residues. The germline CDR1 and CDR2 sequences are KGHDR and SFDVKD.